This T cell receptor beta chain was recorded in a study of blood T cell repertoires in COVID-19. Clones were read by immunoSEQ multiplex PCR, and TCRdb kept only the in-frame ones, dropping some. The sample includes about 100,000 clones, roughly 84% of them seen just once. This receptor was taken from a young man in a cohort sampled during active COVID-19. Sequenced: peripheral blood.

The CDR3 loop reads CASSQQSGGPQETQYF. CDR3 sequence (DNA): TGCGCCAGCAGCCAGCAAAGCGGGGGCCCGCAAGAGACCCAGTACTTC. This chain connects TRBV4-1 to TRBJ2-5, with 8 nucleotides matching TRBD2. Germline CDR1 MGHRA, CDR2 YSYEKL. The CDR3 covers 16 residues. J gave up 2 bases and V 3 bases, and 8 bases lay outside the gene matches.